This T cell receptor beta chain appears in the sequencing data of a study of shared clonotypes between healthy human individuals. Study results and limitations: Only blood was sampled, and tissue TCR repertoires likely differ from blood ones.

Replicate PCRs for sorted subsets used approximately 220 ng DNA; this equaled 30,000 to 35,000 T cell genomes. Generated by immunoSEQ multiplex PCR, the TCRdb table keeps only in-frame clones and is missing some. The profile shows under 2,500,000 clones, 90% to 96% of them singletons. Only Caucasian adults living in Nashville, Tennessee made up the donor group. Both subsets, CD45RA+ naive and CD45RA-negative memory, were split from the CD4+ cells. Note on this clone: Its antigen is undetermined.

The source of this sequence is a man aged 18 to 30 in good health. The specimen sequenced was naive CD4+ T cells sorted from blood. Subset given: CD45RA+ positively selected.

The DNA for the CDR3 is TGCAGCGTTGAAGGCCATACTACTCACGTGAACACTGAAGCTTTCTTT. Protein product: CSVEGHTTHVNTEAFF. The rearrangement links TRBV29-1 to TRBJ1-1; D gene uncertain. Trimming removed 1 base at V and 0 bases at J, with 15 bases between. CDR3 length: 16 amino acids. Germline V gives CDR1 SQVTM, CDR2 ANQGSEA.